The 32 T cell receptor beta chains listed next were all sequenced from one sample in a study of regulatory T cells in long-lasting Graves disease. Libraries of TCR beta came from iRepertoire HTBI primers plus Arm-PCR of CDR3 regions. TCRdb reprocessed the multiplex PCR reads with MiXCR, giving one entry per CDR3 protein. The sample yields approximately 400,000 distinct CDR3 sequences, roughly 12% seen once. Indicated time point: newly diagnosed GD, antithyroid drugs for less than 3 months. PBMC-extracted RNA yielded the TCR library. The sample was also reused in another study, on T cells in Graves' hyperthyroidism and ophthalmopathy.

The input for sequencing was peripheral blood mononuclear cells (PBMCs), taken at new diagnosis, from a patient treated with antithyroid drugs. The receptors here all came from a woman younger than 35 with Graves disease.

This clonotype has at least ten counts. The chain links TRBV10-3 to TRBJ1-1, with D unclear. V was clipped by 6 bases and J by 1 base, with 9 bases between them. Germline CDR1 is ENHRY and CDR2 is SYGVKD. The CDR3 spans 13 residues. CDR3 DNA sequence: TGTGCCATCAGGGGAAGTGAGAACACTGAAGCTTTCTTT. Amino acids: CAIRGSENTEAFF.

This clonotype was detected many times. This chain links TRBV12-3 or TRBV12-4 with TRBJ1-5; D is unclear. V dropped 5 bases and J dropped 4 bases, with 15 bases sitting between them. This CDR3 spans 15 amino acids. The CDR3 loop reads CASSESKGRNQPQHF. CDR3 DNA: TGTGCCAGCAGTGAATCGAAGGGTAGGAATCAGCCCCAGCATTTT.

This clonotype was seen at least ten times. The chain's CDR3 is CASSESDGSTDTQYF. CDR3 nucleotide sequence: TGCGCCAGCAGTGAGTCCGACGGGAGCACAGATACGCAGTATTTT. This rearrangement joins TRBV10-1 to TRBJ2-3; D not resolved. In germline, CDR1 is WNHNN, CDR2 SYGVQD (reference sequence). CDR3 length: 15 amino acids. The germline V and J ends were trimmed by 0 bases and 0 bases, with 7 bases remaining between them.

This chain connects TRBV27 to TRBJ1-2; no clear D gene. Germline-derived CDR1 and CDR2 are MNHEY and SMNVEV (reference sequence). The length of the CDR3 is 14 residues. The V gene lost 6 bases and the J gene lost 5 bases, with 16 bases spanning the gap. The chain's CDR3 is CASRSRRRDYGYTF. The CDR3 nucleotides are TGTGCCAGCAGGAGTCGTCGGAGGGATTATGGCTACACCTTC.

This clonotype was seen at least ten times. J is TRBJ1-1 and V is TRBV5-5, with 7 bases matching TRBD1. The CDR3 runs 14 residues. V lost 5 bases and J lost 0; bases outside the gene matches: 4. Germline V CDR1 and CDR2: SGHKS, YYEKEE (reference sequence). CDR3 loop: CASRRTGVNTEAFF. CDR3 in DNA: TGTGCCAGCAGACGAACAGGGGTGAACACTGAAGCTTTCTTT.

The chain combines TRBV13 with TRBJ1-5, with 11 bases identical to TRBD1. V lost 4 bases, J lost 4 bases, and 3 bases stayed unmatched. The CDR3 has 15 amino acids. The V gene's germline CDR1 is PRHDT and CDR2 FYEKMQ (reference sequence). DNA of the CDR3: TGTGCCAGCAGCTCCCGGGACAGGGGGAATCAGCCCCAGCATTTT. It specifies CASSSRDRGNQPQHF.

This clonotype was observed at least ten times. The CDR3 DNA reads TGTGCCACCTGGCGGGGGTACACTGAAGCTTTCTTT. It specifies CATWRGYTEAFF. J is TRBJ1-1 and V is TRBV6-1; perhaps TRBD1 as D (5 bases). V dropped 10 bases and J dropped 3 bases, with 12 bases sitting between them. There are 12 residues in the CDR3. Germline loops: CDR1 MNHNS, CDR2 SASEGT.

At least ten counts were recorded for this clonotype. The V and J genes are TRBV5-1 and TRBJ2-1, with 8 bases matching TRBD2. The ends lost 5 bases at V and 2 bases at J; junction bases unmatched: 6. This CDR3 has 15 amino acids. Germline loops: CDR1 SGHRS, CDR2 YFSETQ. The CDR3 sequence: CASRPPTSAYNEQFF. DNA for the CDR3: TGCGCCAGCAGGCCCCCGACTAGCGCCTACAATGAGCAGTTCTTC.

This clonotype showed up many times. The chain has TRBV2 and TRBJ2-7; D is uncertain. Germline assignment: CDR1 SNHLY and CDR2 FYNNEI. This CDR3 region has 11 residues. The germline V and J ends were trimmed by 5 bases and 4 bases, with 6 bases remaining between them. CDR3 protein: CASSYSYEQYV. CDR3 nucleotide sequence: TGTGCCAGCAGTTACAGTTACGAGCAGTACGTC.

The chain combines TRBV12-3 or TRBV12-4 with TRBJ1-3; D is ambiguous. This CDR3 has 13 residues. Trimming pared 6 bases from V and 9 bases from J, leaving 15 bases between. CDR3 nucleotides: TGTGCCAGCAGGCCGCCGGGGTCGGTCACCATATATTTT. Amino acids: CASRPPGSVTIYF.

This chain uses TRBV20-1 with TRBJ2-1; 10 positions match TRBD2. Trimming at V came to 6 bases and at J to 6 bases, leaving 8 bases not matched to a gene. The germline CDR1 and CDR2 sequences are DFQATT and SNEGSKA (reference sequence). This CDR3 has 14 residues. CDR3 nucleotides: TGCAGTGCCACCGGGACTAGCGCTTTCAATGAGCAGTTCTTC. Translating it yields CSATGTSAFNEQFF.

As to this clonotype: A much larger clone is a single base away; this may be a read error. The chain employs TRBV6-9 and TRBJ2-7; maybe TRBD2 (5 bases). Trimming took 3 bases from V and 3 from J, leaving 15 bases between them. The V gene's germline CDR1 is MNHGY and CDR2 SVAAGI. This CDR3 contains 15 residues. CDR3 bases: TGTGCCAGCAGTTACATCGGGAAAGCTAGCTACGAGCAGTACTTC. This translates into CASSYIGKASYEQYF.

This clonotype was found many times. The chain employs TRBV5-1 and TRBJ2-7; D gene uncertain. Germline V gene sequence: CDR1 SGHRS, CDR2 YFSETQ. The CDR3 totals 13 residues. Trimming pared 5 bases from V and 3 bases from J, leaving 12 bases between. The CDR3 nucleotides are TGCGCCAGCAGGATGGCGTTGAACTACGAGCAGTACTTC. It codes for CASRMALNYEQYF.

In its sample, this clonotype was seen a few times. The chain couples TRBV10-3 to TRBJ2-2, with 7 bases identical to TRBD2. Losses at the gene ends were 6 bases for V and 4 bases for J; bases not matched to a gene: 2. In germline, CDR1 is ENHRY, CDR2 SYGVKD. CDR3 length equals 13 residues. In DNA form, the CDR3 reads TGTGCCATCAGGAGGACTAGCACCGGGGAGCTGTTTTTT. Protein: CAIRRTSTGELFF.

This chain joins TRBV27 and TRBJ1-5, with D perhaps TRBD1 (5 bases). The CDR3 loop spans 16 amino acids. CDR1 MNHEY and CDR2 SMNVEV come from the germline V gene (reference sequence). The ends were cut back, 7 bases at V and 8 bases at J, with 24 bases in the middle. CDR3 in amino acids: CASMYLGGGGKEPQHF. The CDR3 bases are TGTGCCAGCATGTACCTGGGGGGGGGGGGGAAGGAGCCCCAGCATTTT.

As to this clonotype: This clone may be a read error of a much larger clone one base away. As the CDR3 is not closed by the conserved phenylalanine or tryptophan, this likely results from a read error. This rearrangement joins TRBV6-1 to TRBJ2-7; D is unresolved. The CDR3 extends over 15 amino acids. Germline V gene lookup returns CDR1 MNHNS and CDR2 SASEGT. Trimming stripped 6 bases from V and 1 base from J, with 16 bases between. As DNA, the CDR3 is TGTGCCAGCAGCCCCCCAACCATGGGGTCCTACGAGCAGTACTTA. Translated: CASSPPTMGSYEQYL.

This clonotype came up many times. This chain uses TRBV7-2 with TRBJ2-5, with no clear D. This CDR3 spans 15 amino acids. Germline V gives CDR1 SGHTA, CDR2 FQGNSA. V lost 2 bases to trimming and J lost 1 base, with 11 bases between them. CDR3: CASSLFTRIQETQYF. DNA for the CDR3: TGTGCCAGCAGCTTATTCACGCGGATCCAAGAGACCCAGTACTTC.

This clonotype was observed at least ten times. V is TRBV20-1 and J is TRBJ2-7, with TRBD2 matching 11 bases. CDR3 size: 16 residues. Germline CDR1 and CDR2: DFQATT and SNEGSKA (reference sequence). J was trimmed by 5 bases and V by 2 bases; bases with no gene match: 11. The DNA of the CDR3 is TGCAGTGCTAGACTGCCCACTAGCGGGAGTCGCAACGAGCAGTACTTC. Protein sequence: CSARLPTSGSRNEQYF.

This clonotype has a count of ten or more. The CDR3 region is CSATLPPEAFF. CDR3 nucleotides: TGCAGTGCTACCCTACCCCCTGAAGCTTTCTTT. V gene TRBV20-1 combines with J gene TRBJ1-1, with D hard to call. The CDR3 spans 11 residues. Germline V lookup: CDR1 DFQATT, CDR2 SNEGSKA (reference sequence). Trimming removed 4 bases from V and 6 bases from J, with 9 bases in between.

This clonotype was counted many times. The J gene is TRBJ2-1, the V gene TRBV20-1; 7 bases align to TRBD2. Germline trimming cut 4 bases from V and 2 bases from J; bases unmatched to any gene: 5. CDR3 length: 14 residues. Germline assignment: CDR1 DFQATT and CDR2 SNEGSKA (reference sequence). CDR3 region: CSANIAGTYNEQFF. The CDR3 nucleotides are TGCAGTGCTAATATAGCGGGTACCTACAATGAGCAGTTCTTC.

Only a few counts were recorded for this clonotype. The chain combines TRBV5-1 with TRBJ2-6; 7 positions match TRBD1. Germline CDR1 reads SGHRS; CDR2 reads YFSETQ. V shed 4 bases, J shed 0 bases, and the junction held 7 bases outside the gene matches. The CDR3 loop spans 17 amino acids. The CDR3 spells CASSGTAAPSGANVLTF. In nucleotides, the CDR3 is TGCGCCAGCAGCGGGACAGCAGCTCCCTCTGGGGCCAACGTCCTGACTTTC.

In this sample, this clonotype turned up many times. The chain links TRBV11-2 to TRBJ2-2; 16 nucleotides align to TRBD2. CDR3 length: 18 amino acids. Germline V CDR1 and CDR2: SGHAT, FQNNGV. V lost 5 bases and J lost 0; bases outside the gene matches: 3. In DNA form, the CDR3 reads TGTGCCAGCAGCCCGGGGACTAGCGGGAGGGCGAACACCGGGGAGCTGTTTTTT. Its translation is CASSPGTSGRANTGELFF.

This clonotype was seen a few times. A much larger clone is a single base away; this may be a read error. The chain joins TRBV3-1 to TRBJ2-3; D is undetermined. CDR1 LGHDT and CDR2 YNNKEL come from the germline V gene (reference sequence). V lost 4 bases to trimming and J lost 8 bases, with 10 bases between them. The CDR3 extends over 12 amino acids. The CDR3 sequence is CASSRDWGTQYF. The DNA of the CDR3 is TGTGCCAGCAGCCGAGACTGGGGTACGCAGTATTTT.

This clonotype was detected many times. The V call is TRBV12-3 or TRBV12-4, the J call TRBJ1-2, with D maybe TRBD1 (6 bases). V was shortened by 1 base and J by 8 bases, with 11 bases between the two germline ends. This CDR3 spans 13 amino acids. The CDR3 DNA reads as TGTGCCAGCAGTTTAGACAGGGAGACGGGCTACACCTTC. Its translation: CASSLDRETGYTF.

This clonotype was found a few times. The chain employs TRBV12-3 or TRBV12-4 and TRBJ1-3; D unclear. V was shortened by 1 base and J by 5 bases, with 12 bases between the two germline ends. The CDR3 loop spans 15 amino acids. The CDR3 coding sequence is TGTGCCAGCAGTTTAGGTCGGGTTACCAGAAACACCATATATTTT. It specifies CASSLGRVTRNTIYF.

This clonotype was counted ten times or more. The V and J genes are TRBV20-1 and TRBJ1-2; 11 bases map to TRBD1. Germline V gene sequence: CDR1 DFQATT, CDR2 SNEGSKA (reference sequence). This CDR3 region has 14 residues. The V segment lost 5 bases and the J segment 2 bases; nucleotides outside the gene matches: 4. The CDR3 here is CSAGGTGGNYGYTF. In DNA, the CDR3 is TGCAGTGCTGGCGGGACAGGGGGAAACTATGGCTACACCTTC.

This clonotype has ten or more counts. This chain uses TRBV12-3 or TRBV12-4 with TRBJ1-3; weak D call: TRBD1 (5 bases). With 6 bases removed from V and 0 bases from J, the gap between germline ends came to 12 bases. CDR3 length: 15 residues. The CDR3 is CASRDPGTSGNTIYF. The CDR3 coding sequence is TGTGCCAGCAGGGACCCTGGGACCTCTGGAAACACCATATATTTT.

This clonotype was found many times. In nucleotides, the CDR3 is TGCAGTGCTAGACAGGGGGGGCCTGAAGCTTTCTTT. This gives the protein CSARQGGPEAFF. The genes are TRBV20-1 and TRBJ1-1; 7 bases are a match to TRBD1. This CDR3 has 12 residues. The J segment lost 6 bases and the V segment lost 2 bases, leaving 3 bases of the junction unmatched. Germline loops: CDR1 DFQATT, CDR2 SNEGSKA (reference sequence).

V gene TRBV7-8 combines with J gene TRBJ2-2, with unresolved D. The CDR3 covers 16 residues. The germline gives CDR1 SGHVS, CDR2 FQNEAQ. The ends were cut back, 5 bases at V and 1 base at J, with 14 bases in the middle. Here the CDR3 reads CASSLRPARNTGELFF. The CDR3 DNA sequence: TGTGCCAGCAGCCTTCGCCCGGCGAGGAACACCGGGGAGCTGTTTTTT.

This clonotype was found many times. CDR3 region: CASSQDRLTEQYF. The CDR3 nucleotides are TGTGCCAGCAGCCAAGACCGGCTGACCGAGCAGTACTTC. The rearrangement joins TRBV4-2 to TRBJ2-7; no clear D. CDR3 length: 13 residues. CDR1 and CDR2 (germline): LGHNA, YNFKEQ. With 0 bases removed from V and 6 bases from J, the gap between germline ends came to 9 bases.

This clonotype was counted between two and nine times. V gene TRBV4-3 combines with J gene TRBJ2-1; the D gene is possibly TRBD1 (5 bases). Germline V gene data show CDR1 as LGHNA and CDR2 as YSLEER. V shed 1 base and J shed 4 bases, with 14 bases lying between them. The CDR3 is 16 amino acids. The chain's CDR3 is CASSQVPFDSYNEQFF. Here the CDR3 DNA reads TGCGCCAGCAGCCAAGTACCATTTGACAGTTACAATGAGCAGTTCTTC.

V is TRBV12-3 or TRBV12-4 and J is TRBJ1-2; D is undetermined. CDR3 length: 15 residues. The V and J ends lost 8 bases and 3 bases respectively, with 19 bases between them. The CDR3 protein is CASSLGLISDYGYTF. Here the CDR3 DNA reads TGTGCCAGCTCCCTAGGGCTCATTTCGGACTATGGCTACACCTTC.